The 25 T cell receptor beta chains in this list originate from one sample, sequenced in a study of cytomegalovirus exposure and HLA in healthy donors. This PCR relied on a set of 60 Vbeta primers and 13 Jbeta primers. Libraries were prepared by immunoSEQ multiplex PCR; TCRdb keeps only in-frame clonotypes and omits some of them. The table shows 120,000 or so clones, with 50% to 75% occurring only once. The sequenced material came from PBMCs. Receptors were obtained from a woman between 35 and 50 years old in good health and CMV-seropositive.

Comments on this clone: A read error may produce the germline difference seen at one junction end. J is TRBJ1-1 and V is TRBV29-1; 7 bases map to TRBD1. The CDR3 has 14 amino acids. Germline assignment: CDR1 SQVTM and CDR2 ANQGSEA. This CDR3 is CSVALTGLNTEAFF. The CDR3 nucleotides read TGCAGCGTTGCCCTGACAGGGTTGAATACTGAAGCTTTCTTT.

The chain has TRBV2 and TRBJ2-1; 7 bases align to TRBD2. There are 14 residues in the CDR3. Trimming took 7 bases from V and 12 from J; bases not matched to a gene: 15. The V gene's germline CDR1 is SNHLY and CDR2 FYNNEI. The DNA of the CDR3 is TGTGCCAGCATTGGGACTAAAGGGAGAGGCGGGCAGTTCTTC. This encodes CASIGTKGRGGQFF.

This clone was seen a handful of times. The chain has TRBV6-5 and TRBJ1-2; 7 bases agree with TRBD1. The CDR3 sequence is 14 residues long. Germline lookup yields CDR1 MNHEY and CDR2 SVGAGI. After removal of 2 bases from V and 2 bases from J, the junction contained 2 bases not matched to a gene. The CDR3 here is CASSYTGQNYGYTF. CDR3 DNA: TGTGCCAGCAGTTACACGGGACAGAACTATGGCTACACCTTC.

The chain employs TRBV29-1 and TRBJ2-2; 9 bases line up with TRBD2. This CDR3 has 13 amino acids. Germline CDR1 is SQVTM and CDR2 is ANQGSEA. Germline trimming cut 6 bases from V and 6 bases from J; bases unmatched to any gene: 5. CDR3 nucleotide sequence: TGCAGCGTGTGGACTAGCGAGGCCGGGGAGCTGTTTTTT. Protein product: CSVWTSEAGELFF.

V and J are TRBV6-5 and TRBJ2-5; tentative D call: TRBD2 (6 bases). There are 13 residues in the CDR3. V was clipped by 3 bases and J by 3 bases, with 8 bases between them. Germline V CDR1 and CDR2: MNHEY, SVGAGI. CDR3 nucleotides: TGTGCCAGCAGTTATGGCGGGGAAGAGACCCAGTACTTC. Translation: CASSYGGEETQYF.

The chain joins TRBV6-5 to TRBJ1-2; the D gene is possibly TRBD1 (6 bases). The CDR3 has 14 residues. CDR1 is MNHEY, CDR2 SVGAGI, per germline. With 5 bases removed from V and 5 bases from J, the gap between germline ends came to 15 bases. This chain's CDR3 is CASSERTARYGYTF. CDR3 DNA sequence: TGTGCCAGCAGTGAACGGACAGCTAGGTATGGCTACACCTTC.

The CDR3 here is CASSYSNLDYEQYF. CDR3 bases: TGTGCCAGCAGTTACTCGAACTTAGACTACGAGCAGTACTTC. The chain uses TRBV6-5 and TRBJ2-7, with no clear D. The CDR3 loop spans 14 amino acids. Trimming stripped 0 bases from V and 3 bases from J, with 9 bases between. CDR1 is MNHEY, CDR2 SVGAGI, per germline.

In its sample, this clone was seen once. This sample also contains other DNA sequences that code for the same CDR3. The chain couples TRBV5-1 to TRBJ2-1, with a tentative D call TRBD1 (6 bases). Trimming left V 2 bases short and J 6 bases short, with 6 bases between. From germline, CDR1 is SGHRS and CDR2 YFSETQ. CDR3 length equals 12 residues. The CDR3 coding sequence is TGCGCCAGCAGCTTACAGGGCAATGAGCAGTTCTTC. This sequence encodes CASSLQGNEQFF.

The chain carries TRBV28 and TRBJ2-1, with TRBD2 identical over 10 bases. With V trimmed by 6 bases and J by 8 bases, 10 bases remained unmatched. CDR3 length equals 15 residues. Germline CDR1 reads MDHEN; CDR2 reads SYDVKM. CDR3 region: CASSMRLAGGDEQFF. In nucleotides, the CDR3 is TGTGCCAGCAGCATGCGACTAGCGGGTGGGGATGAGCAGTTCTTC.

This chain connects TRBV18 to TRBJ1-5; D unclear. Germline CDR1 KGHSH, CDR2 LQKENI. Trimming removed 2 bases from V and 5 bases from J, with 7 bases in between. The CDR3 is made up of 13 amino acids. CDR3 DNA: TGTGCCAGCTCACCAGAGAGTGATCAGCCCCAGCATTTT. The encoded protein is CASSPESDQPQHF.

The CDR3 loop is CASSLGARQGGEQYF. CDR3 DNA: TGCGCCAGCAGCTTGGGGGCCAGACAGGGAGGCGAGCAGTACTTC. The chain recombines TRBV5-1 with TRBJ2-7; D possibly corresponds to TRBD1 (7 bases). Trimming shortened V by 0 bases and J by 6 bases, and 16 bases separated the two germline ends. CDR3 length equals 15 residues. Germline values: CDR1 SGHRS, CDR2 YFSETQ. Full variable domain (missing parts from reference TRBV5-1 and TRBJ2-7): KAGVTQTPRYLIKTRGQQVTLSCSPISGHRSVSWYQQTPGQGLQFLFEYFSETQRNKGNFPGRFSGRQFSNSRSEMNVSTLELGDSALYLCASSLGARQGGEQYFGPGTRLTVT.

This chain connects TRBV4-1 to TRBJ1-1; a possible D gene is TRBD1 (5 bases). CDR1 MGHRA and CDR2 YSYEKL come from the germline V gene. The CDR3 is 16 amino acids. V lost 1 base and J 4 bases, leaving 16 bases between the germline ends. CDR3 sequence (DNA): TGCGCCAGCAGCCAAGTTACCAGGGAGGTAGGCACTGAAGCTTTCTTT. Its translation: CASSQVTREVGTEAFF.

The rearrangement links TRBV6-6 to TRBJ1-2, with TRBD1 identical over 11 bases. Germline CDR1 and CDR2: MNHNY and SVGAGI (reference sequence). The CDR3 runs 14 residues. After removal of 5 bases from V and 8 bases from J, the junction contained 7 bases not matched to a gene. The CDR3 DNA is TGTGCCAGCAGTGACGGGACAGGGGGTCGAGGCTACACCTTC. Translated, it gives CASSDGTGGRGYTF.

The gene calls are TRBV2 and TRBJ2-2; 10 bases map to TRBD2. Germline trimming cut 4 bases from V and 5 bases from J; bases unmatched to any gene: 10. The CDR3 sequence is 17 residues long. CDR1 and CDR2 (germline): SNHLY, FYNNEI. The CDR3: CASSGASGRVVTGELFF. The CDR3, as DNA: TGTGCCAGCAGTGGGGCTAGCGGGAGAGTTGTTACCGGGGAGCTGTTTTTT.

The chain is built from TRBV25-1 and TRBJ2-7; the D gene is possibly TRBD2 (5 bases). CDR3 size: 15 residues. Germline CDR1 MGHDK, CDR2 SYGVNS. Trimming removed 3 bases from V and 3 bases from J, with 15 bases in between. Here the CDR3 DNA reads TGTGCCAGCAGTGATCCGTATTCCCGGGGCTACGAGCAGTACTTC. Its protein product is CASSDPYSRGYEQYF.

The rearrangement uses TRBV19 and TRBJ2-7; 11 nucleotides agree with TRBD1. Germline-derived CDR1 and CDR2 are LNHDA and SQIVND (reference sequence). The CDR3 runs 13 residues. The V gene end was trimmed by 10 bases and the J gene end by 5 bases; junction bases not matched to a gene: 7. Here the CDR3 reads CATRDRGSHEQYF. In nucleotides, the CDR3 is TGTGCCACTCGGGACAGGGGGAGCCACGAGCAGTACTTC.

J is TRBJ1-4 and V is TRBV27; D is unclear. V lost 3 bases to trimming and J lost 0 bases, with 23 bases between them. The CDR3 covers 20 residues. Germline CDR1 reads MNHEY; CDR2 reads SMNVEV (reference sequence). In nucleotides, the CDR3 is TGTGCCAGCAGTTTCCAATGGCGGAACACGCCGATTGCAACTAATGAAAAACTGTTTTTT. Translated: CASSFQWRNTPIATNEKLFF.

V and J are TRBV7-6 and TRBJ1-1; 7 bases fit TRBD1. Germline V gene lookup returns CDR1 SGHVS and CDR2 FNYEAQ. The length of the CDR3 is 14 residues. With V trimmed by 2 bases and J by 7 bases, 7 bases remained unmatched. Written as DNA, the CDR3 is TGTGCCAGCAGCTTACAGGGGGGTGAGGGTGAAGCTTTCTTT. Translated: CASSLQGGEGEAFF.

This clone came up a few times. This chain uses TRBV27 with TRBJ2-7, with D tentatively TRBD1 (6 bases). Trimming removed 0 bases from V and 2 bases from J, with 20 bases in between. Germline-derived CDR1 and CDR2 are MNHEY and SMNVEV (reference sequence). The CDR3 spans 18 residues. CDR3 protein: CASSLSGGVTLETYEQYF. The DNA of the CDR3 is TGTGCCAGCAGTTTATCTGGGGGCGTGACACTAGAGACCTACGAGCAGTACTTC.

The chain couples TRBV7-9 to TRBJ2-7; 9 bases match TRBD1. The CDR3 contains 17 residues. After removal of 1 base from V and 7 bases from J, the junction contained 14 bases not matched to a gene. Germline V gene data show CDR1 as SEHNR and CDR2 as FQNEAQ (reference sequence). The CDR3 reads CASSLVRGVQGAREQYF. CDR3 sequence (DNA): TGTGCCAGCAGCTTAGTTCGGGGTGTACAGGGGGCGCGGGAGCAGTACTTC.

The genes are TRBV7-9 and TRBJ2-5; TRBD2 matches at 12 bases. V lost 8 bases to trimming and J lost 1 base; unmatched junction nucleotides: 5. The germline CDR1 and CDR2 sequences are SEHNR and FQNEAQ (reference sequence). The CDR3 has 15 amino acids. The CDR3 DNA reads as TGTGCCAGCGGCGGGACTAGCGGGCCCCAAGAGACCCAGTACTTC. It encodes CASGGTSGPQETQYF.

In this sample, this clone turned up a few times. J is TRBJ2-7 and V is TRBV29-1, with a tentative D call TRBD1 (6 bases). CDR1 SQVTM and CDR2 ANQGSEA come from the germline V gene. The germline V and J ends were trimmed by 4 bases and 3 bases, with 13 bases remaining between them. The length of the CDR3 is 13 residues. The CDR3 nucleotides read TGCAGCGTTGCAAGACAGGCAAACTACGAGCAGTACTTC. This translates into CSVARQANYEQYF.

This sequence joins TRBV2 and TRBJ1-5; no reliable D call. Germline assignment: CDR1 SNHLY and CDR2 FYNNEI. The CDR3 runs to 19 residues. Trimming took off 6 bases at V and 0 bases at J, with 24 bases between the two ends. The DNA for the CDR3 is TGTGCCAGCAGGGGCGGTGGTGGCAGGCGGGGTTATAGCAATCAGCCCCAGCATTTT. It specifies CASRGGGGRRGYSNQPQHF.

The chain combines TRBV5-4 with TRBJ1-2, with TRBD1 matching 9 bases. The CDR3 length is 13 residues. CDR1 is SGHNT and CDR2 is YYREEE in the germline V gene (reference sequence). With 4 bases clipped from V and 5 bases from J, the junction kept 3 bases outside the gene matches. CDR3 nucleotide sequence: TGTGCCAGCAGCCCGGGACAGGGTTATGGCTACACCTTC. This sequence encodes CASSPGQGYGYTF.

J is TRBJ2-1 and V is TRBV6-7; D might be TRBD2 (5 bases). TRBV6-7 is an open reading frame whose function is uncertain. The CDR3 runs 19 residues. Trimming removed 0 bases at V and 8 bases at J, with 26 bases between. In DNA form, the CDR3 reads TGTGCCAGCAGTTACTCGCAGGTCCACCAATCCCGGGAAAGCGATGAGCAGTTCTTC. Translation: CASSYSQVHQSRESDEQFF.